This T cell receptor (beta chain) emerged from a study of T cell responses to AZD1222 COVID-19 vaccine. Study-level findings and limits: Reports indicate that nearly half of spike-specific TCRs are directed at unmutated variant regions. Only a handful of AZD1222 recipients, five to seven in all, had baseline seropositivity.

V lost 6 bases and J lost 9; bases outside the gene matches: 7. Germline CDR1 reads SGHRS; CDR2 reads YFSETQ. CDR3 length: 13 amino acids. Concerning this clone: The target antigen is unknown.

Libraries were prepared by immunoSEQ multiplex PCR; TCRdb keeps only in-frame clonotypes and omits some of them. The data contain tens of thousands of clones, roughly 86% of them singletons. This chain joins TRBV5-1 and TRBJ2-1; TRBD2 agrees at 9 bases. This specimen consisted of peripheral blood, obtained 28 days after the second AZD1222 dose. This TCR derives from an adult who received the AZD1222 COVID-19 vaccine. The CDR3 region has the DNA TGCGCCAGCACGGCTAGCGGGAATACTGAGCAGTTCTTC. It codes for CASTASGNTEQFF.